Detailed here is one T cell receptor (beta chain). The V end lost 2 bases, the J end lost 0 bases, and 12 bases lay between the germline ends. Germline CDR1 is SGHDT and CDR2 is YYEEEE. The CDR3 is 16 residues long. One entry per CDR3 protein results from TCRdb running MiXCR on the 5' RACE reads. The sample lists about 720,000 distinct CDR3 sequences; 15% to 20% were seen once. The data belong to a study of identical twins. The sample was also reused in another study, on T cells expressing NK-cell markers. Per that paper: Dominant NKG2C+ clonotypes accounted for roughly 1.0-7.0% of CD8+ T cells in more than five donors. Whether the expanded NKG2C+ T cell clones recognized HCMV remained unclear.

The source is a woman in her late teens or twenties in good health. The chain recombines TRBV5-6 with TRBJ2-1; D not resolved. Specimen: PBMCs. The CDR3 DNA reads as TGTGCCAGCAGCTTAGGACCCCTGAGCTCCTACAATGAGCAGTTCTTC. This gives the protein CASSLGPLSSYNEQFF.